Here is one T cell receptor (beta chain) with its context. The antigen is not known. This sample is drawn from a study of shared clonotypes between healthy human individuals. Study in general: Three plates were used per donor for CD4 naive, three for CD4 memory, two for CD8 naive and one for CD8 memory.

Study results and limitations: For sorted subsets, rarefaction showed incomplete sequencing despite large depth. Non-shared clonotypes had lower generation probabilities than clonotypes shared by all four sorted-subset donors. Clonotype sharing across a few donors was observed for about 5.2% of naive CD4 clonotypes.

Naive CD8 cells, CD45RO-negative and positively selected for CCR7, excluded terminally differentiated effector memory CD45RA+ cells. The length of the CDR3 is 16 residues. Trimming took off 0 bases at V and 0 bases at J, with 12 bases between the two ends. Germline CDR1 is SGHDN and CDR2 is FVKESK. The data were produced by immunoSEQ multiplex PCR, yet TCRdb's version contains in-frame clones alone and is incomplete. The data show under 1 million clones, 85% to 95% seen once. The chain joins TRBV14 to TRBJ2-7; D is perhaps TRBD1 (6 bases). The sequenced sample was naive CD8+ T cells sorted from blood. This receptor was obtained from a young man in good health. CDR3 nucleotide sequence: TGTGCCAGCAGCCAAGAGAGTCCGGGACACTCCTACGAGCAGTACTTC. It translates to CASSQESPGHSYEQYF.